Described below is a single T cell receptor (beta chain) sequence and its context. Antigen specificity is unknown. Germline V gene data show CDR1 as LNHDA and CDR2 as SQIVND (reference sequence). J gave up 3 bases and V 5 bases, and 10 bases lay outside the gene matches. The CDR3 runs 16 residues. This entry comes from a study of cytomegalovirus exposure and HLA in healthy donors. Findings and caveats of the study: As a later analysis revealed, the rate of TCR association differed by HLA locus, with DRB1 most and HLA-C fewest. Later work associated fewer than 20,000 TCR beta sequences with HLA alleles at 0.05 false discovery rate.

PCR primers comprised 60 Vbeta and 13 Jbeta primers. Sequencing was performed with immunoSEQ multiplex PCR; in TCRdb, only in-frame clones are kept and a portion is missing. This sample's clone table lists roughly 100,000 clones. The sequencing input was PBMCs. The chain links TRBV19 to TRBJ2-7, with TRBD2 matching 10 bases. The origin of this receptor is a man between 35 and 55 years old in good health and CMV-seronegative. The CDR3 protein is CASSQLPGLAIYEQYF. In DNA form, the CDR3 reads TGTGCCAGTAGTCAACTCCCGGGACTAGCGATCTACGAGCAGTACTTC.